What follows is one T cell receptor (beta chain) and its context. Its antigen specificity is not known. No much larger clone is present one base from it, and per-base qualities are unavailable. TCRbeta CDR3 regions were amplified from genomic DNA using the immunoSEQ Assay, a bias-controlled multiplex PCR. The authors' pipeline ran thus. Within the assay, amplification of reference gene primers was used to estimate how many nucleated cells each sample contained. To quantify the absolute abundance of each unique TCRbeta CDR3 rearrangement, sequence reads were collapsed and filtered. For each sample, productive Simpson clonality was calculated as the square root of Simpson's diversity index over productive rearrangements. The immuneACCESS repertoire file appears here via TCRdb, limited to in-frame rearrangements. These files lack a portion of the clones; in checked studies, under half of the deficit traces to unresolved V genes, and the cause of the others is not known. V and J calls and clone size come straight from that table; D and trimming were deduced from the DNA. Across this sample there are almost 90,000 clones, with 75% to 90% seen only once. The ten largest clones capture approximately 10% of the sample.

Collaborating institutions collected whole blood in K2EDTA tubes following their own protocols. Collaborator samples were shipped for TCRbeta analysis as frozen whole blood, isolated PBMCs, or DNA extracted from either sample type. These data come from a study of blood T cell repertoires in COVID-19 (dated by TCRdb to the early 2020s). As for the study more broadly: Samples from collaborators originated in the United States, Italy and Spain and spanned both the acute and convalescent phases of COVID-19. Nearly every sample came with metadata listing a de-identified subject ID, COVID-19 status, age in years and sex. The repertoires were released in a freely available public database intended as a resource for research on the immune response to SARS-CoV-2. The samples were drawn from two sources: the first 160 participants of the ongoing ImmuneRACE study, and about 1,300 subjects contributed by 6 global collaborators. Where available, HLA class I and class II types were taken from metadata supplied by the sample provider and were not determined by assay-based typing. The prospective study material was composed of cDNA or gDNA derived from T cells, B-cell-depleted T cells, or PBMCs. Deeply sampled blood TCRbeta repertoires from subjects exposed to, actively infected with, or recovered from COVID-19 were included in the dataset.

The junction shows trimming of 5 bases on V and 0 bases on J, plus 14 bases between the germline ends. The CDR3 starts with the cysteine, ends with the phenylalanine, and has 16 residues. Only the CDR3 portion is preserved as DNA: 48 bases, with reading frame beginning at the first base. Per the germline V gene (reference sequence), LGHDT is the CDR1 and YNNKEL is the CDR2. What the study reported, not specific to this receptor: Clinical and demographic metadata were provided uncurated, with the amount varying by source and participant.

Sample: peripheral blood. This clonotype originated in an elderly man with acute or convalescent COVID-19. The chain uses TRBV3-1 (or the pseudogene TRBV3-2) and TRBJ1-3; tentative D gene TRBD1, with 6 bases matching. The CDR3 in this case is CASSSLQGPSGNTIYF. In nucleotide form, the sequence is TGTGCCAGCAGCTCGTTACAGGGCCCCTCTGGAAACACCATATATTTT.